This TCR beta chain appears in the sequencing data of a study of blood T cell repertoires in COVID-19. Germline V lookup: CDR1 MNHEY, CDR2 SMNVEV (reference sequence). The CDR3 covers 13 residues. Trimming pared 3 bases from V and 5 bases from J, leaving 8 bases between. Authors' analysis steps: Amplified reference gene primers provided the basis for estimating nucleated cell counts. Clones were read by immunoSEQ multiplex PCR, and TCRdb kept only the in-frame ones, dropping some. Clone size and V and J calls were adopted from that table, with D and trimming inferred from the DNA. Among 440,000 or so clones, around 89% were seen once, and the ten largest hold roughly 1.4%. Followed over time, Seattle patients had been enrolled while infection was active.

The receptor comes from a woman between 40 and 55 years old with COVID-19, enrolled during active disease. The chain recombines TRBV27 with TRBJ1-5; tentative D call: TRBD1 (6 bases). The sequenced material came from peripheral blood. The CDR3 spells CASSFGGHQPQHF. The CDR3 DNA follows: TGTGCCAGCAGTTTCGGGGGGCATCAGCCCCAGCATTTT.